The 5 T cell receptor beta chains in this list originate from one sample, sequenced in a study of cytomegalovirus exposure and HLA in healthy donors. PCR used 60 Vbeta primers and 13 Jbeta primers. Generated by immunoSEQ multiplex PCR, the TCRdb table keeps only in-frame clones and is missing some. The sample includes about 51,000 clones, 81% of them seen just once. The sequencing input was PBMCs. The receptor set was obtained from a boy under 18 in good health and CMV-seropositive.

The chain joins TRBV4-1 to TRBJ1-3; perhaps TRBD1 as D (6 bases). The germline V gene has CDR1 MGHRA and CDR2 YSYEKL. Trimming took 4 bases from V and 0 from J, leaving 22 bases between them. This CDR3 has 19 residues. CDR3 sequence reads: CASSPEWGGTVLSGNTIYF. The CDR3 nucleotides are TGCGCCAGCAGCCCCGAATGGGGGGGCACGGTACTCTCTGGAAACACCATATATTTT.

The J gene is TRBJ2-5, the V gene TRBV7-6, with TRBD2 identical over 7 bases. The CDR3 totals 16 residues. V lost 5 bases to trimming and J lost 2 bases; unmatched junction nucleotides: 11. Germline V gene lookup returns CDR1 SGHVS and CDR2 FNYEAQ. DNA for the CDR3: TGTGCCAGCAGCCACGTCTGGCGGGAGTCGCAAGAGACCCAGTACTTC. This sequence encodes CASSHVWRESQETQYF. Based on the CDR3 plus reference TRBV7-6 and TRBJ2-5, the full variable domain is GAGVSQSPRYKVTKRGQDVALRCDPISGHVSLYWYRQALGQGPEFLTYFNYEAQQDKSGLPNDRFSAERPEGSISTLTIQRTEQRDSAMYRCASSHVWRESQETQYFGPGTRLLVL.

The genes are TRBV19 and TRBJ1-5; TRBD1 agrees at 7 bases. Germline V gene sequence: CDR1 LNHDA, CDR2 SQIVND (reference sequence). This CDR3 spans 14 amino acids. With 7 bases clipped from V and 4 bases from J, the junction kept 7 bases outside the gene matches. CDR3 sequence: CASNVGQVNQPQHF. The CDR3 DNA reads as TGTGCCAGTAATGTAGGACAGGTTAATCAGCCCCAGCATTTT.

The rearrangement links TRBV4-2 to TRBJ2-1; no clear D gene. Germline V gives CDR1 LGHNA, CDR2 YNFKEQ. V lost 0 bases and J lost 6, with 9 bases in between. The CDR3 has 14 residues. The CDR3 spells CASSQESLGNEQFF. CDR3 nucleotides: TGTGCCAGCAGCCAAGAGTCCCTCGGCAATGAGCAGTTCTTC.

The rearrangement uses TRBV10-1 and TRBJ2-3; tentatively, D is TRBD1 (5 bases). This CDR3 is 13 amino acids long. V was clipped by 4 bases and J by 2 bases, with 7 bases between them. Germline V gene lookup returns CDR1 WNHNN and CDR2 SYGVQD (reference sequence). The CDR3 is CASSARATDTQYF. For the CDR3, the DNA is TGCGCCAGCAGTGCCAGGGCCACAGATACGCAGTATTTT.